The 2 T cell receptor beta chains below come from one sample, sequenced in a study of post-analysis software for immune sequencing data. Study results and caveats: In patients, TRBV5-6, TRBV5-1 and TRBV20-1 belonged to four or five TRBV segments found more frequently than in controls.

The TCR beta cDNA libraries contained unique molecular identifiers. TCRdb redid the calling of the PCR reads with MiXCR, one entry per CDR3 protein. The table has more than 500,000 distinct CDR3 sequences, 30% to 40% seen once. The antigens of these receptors remain unknown. Sequences were obtained from blood. All receptors come from a girl aged 2-17 years with multiple sclerosis.

A few counts support this clonotype. The chain employs TRBV11-3 and TRBJ2-1; 7 bases are shared with TRBD1. Germline V gene data show CDR1 as SGHNT and CDR2 as YENEEA. The V and J ends lost 5 bases and 7 bases, in that order; junction bases with no gene match: 8. The CDR3 extends over 14 amino acids. The CDR3 region has the DNA TGTGCCAGCAGCCGAGACAGGGCCGAGAATGAGCAGTTCTTC. It codes for CASSRDRAENEQFF.

The chain has TRBV29-1 and TRBJ1-1; D not certain. Germline V gene sequence: CDR1 SQVTM, CDR2 ANQGSEA. Trimming pared 5 bases from V and 0 bases from J, leaving 10 bases between. The CDR3 totals 13 residues. DNA for the CDR3: TGCAGCGTTTCGCATCTCATGAACACTGAAGCTTTCTTT. Encoded protein: CSVSHLMNTEAFF. The whole variable domain, filled in from reference TRBV29-1 and TRBJ1-1, reads SAVISQKPSRDICQRGTSLTIQCQVDSQVTMMFWYRQQPGQSLTLIATANQGSEATYESGFVIDKFPISRPNLTFSTLTVSNMSPEDSSIYLCSVSHLMNTEAFFGQGTRLTVV.